This T cell receptor (beta chain) was identified during a study of blood T cell repertoires in COVID-19. Study-level background: Donors in the United States, Italy and Spain gave samples during acute or convalescent COVID-19. T cells, B-cell-depleted T cells, or PBMCs supplied cDNA or gDNA.

The germline V gene has CDR1 SGHDT and CDR2 YYEEEE. With 3 bases removed from V and 0 bases from J, the gap between germline ends came to 19 bases. The CDR3 is made up of 18 amino acids. Original processing methods: Reference gene primer amplification yielded estimated nucleated cell counts. Method: immunoSEQ multiplex PCR; TCRdb's copy keeps in-frame clones and lacks some. The D gene and trimming were derived from the DNA, and the V and J assignments and clone size from that table. This table holds approximately 120,000 clones, just over 75% found once. The chain has TRBV5-6 and TRBJ1-5; possible D gene TRBD1, 5 bases. Sequenced material: peripheral blood. The sequence was collected from a human donor in a cohort sampled during active COVID-19. The chain's CDR3 is CASSWRGYLGDSNQPQHF. CDR3 bases: TGTGCCAGCAGCTGGAGGGGTTATTTAGGCGATAGCAATCAGCCCCAGCATTTT.